Listed below are T cell receptor beta chains from one sample, sequenced in a study of T cells expressing NK-cell markers. TCRdb re-called the 5' RACE reads; one entry per CDR3 protein, DNA not given. The sample table sets out some 390,000 distinct CDR3 sequences. Source material: blood T cells: a sorted CD56 or NKG2C T cell subset, CD4+ or CD8+ T cells, or bulk PBMC T cells (not recorded which). The receptors originated from a woman aged 45 to 65 in good health. The CDR3 runs from the conserved cysteine through the conserved F or W. Fields, in order: V gene, CDR3 length, J gene, CDR3 protein.

v_call: TRBV12-3/TRBV12-4; cdr3_length: 13; j_call: TRBJ1-3; cdr3_aa: CASSSRWGNTIYF
v_call: TRBV5-1; cdr3_length: 13; j_call: TRBJ2-2; cdr3_aa: CASTSGGYGELFF
v_call: TRBV5-6; cdr3_length: 15; j_call: TRBJ2-2; cdr3_aa: CASSFKGRPTGELFF
v_call: TRBV10-3; cdr3_length: 15; j_call: TRBJ2-1; cdr3_aa: CAISEGRDSYNEQFF
v_call: TRBV5-1; cdr3_length: 14; j_call: TRBJ2-2; cdr3_aa: CASSLWIKTGELFF
v_call: TRBV9; cdr3_length: 16; j_call: TRBJ2-3; cdr3_aa: CASSVDVDSNTDTQYF
v_call: TRBV11-2; cdr3_length: 14; j_call: TRBJ1-1; cdr3_aa: CASSPLRGKGEAFF
v_call: TRBV18; cdr3_length: 15; j_call: TRBJ1-3; cdr3_aa: CASQKPAGDGNTIYF
v_call: TRBV6-6; cdr3_length: 14; j_call: TRBJ2-3; cdr3_aa: CASSYVRGADTQYF
v_call: TRBV10-3; cdr3_length: 15; j_call: TRBJ1-2; cdr3_aa: CAISEFTPGYYGYTF
v_call: TRBV9; cdr3_length: 14; j_call: TRBJ2-7; cdr3_aa: CASSPQGSSYEQYF
v_call: TRBV5-1; cdr3_length: 16; j_call: TRBJ2-3; cdr3_aa: CASSQDYGTFTDTQYF
v_call: TRBV6-5; cdr3_length: 14; j_call: TRBJ2-3; cdr3_aa: CASSYRTNPDTQYF
v_call: TRBV11-3; cdr3_length: 19; j_call: TRBJ2-4; cdr3_aa: CASSLDQGRLAVRENIQYF
v_call: TRBV12-3/TRBV12-4; cdr3_length: 15; j_call: TRBJ2-5; cdr3_aa: CASSSLLASGETQYF
v_call: TRBV2; cdr3_length: 20; j_call: TRBJ2-1; cdr3_aa: CASRDPGQVVEGATYNEQFF
v_call: TRBV29-1; cdr3_length: 13; j_call: TRBJ2-5; cdr3_aa: CSVEAVRGGTQYF
v_call: TRBV12-3/TRBV12-4; cdr3_length: 16; j_call: TRBJ2-1; cdr3_aa: CASSGTSARGYNEQFF
v_call: TRBV20-1; cdr3_length: 13; j_call: TRBJ2-3; cdr3_aa: CSAGTSGADTQYF
v_call: TRBV5-5; cdr3_length: 14; j_call: TRBJ2-1; cdr3_aa: CASRPGTGLNEQFF
v_call: TRBV5-1; cdr3_length: 17; j_call: TRBJ2-6; cdr3_aa: CASSLGTGSPGANVLTF
v_call: TRBV5-1; cdr3_length: 15; j_call: TRBJ1-1; cdr3_aa: CASSLASRADTEAFF
v_call: TRBV14; cdr3_length: 18; j_call: TRBJ2-3; cdr3_aa: CASSQVREGLSVSDTQYF
v_call: TRBV12-3/TRBV12-4; cdr3_length: 11; j_call: TRBJ2-2; cdr3_aa: CASTRLEELFF
v_call: TRBV12-3/TRBV12-4; cdr3_length: 16; j_call: TRBJ1-3; cdr3_aa: CASSRGTGAWGNTIYF
v_call: TRBV5-1; cdr3_length: 16; j_call: TRBJ1-2; cdr3_aa: CASSLGAEGGSYGYTF
v_call: TRBV5-1; cdr3_length: 14; j_call: TRBJ2-1; cdr3_aa: CASSRLRMGNEQFF
v_call: TRBV12-3/TRBV12-4; cdr3_length: 13; j_call: TRBJ2-5; cdr3_aa: CASSPGRGETQYF
v_call: TRBV5-1; cdr3_length: 15; j_call: TRBJ2-2; cdr3_aa: CASSREGLVTGELFF
v_call: TRBV25-1; cdr3_length: 14; j_call: TRBJ2-2; cdr3_aa: CASSFRGRPGELFF
v_call: TRBV20-1; cdr3_length: 14; j_call: TRBJ2-1; cdr3_aa: CSAPVRRTIDEQFF
v_call: TRBV6-1; cdr3_length: 14; j_call: TRBJ2-5; cdr3_aa: CASSLVVGQETQYF
v_call: TRBV15; cdr3_length: 14; j_call: TRBJ2-2; cdr3_aa: CATSRGISTGELFF
v_call: TRBV20-1; cdr3_length: 15; j_call: TRBJ2-1; cdr3_aa: CSASSLASGINEQFF
v_call: TRBV24-1; cdr3_length: 12; j_call: TRBJ2-1; cdr3_aa: CATSDPVGEQFF
v_call: TRBV5-6; cdr3_length: 14; j_call: TRBJ1-2; cdr3_aa: CASSSGTGADGYTF
v_call: TRBV7-6; cdr3_length: 16; j_call: TRBJ2-1; cdr3_aa: CASSSENSGSLDEQFF
v_call: TRBV15; cdr3_length: 13; j_call: TRBJ2-2; cdr3_aa: CATSTTGGRELFF
v_call: TRBV30; cdr3_length: 13; j_call: TRBJ2-1; cdr3_aa: CAWSGQGTTEQFF
v_call: TRBV7-2; cdr3_length: 12; j_call: TRBJ2-1; cdr3_aa: CASSSSVGEQFF
v_call: TRBV5-4; cdr3_length: 15; j_call: TRBJ2-6; cdr3_aa: CASNDRGRGANVLTF
v_call: TRBV5-1; cdr3_length: 16; j_call: TRBJ2-1; cdr3_aa: CASSFSEKTTYNEQFF
v_call: TRBV20-1; cdr3_length: 15; j_call: TRBJ1-2; cdr3_aa: CSARPPGTGLAGYTF
v_call: TRBV21-1; cdr3_length: 20; j_call: TRBJ2-7; cdr3_aa: CASSSSSPLCGSLPGIEQYF
v_call: TRBV7-2; cdr3_length: 15; j_call: TRBJ2-2; cdr3_aa: CASNHGTPNTGELFF
v_call: TRBV12-3/TRBV12-4; cdr3_length: 14; j_call: TRBJ1-4; cdr3_aa: CASRRTGEGEKLFF
v_call: TRBV20-1; cdr3_length: 14; j_call: TRBJ2-5; cdr3_aa: CSARLTGGGETQYF
v_call: TRBV6-5; cdr3_length: 16; j_call: TRBJ2-2; cdr3_aa: CASSYFPSGNTGELFF
v_call: TRBV7-9; cdr3_length: 16; j_call: TRBJ2-5; cdr3_aa: CASSLPTGPLQETQYF
v_call: TRBV7-3; cdr3_length: 18; j_call: TRBJ2-1; cdr3_aa: CASSLTWASGRINNEQFF
v_call: TRBV29-1; cdr3_length: 16; j_call: TRBJ2-7; cdr3_aa: CSVKGTKNPLSYEQYF
v_call: TRBV15; cdr3_length: 13; j_call: TRBJ2-5; cdr3_aa: CATSRDSQETQYF
v_call: TRBV12-3/TRBV12-4; cdr3_length: 12; j_call: TRBJ2-1; cdr3_aa: CASTSGSHEQFF
v_call: TRBV25-1; cdr3_length: 15; j_call: TRBJ1-3; cdr3_aa: CASSEDHGSGNTIYF
v_call: TRBV6-6; cdr3_length: 14; j_call: TRBJ2-1; cdr3_aa: CASSWSALYNEQFF
v_call: TRBV25-1; cdr3_length: 16; j_call: TRBJ2-2; cdr3_aa: CASRPTGTGGTGELFF